The clone carrying this T cell receptor (beta chain) appeared many times. The data stem from a study of T-cell memory formation after mild COVID-19. Germline trimming cut 5 bases from V and 6 bases from J; bases unmatched to any gene: 13. From germline, CDR1 is LGHNA and CDR2 YNFKEQ. The length of the CDR3 is 18 residues. TCRdb reanalysed the 5' RACE reads using MiXCR and keeps one entry per CDR3 protein. The table has 450,000 to 700,000 distinct CDR3 sequences, about a sixth seen once. This receptor was obtained from an adult woman who had mild COVID-19 (a few samples of this study predate the infection). Cell type and time point are not known. The J gene is TRBJ2-1, the V gene TRBV4-2, with 13 bases identical to TRBD2. The source material was PBMCs or a T cell subset sorted from them (not recorded which). In nucleotides, the CDR3 is TGTGCCAGCAGCGAAAAAAGTCCGGGACTAGCGGGACTCAATGAGCAGTTCTTC. Its protein is CASSEKSPGLAGLNEQFF.